This T cell receptor beta chain emerged from a study of monozygotic twins with inflammatory bowel disease. General study findings and limits: Telling apart the different T cell subtypes was not possible.

The CDR3 totals 16 residues. Germline CDR1 SGDLS, CDR2 YYNGEE. Whole-blood RNA isolation (total RNA) proceeded without T cell sorting. Concerning this clonotype: Antigen specificity is unknown.

cDNA for TCRalpha and TCRbeta was amplified by nested PCRs of around 17 then approximately 9 cycles. No DNA is given; TCRdb re-called the 5' RACE reads and lists each CDR3 protein once. The sample has roughly 200,000 distinct CDR3 sequences; the top ten hold roughly 1.5%. The chain couples TRBV9 to TRBJ1-1; no DNA is available, so the TRBD1 call from TCRdb remains unchecked. The sequence was obtained from a human donor with ulcerative colitis or Crohn's disease, or a healthy co-twin of an affected twin (not recorded which). The specimen was blood. This chain's CDR3 is CASSPVYPPGGHLAFF. Full variable domain (missing parts from reference TRBV9 and TRBJ1-1): DSGVTQTPKHLITATGQRVTLRCSPRSGDLSVYWYQQSLDQGLQFLIQYYNGEERAKGNILERFSAQQFPDLHSELNLSSLELGDSALYFCASSPVYPPGGHLAFFGQGTRLTVV.